These 28 T cell receptor beta chains were sequenced from one sample in a study of PD-1 blockade in mismatch repair-deficient tumors. The assay was immunoSEQ multiplex PCR, and TCRdb's table has in-frame clones only and misses some. The table shows 100,000 or so clones, with approximately 80% occurring only once. The input for sequencing was peripheral blood, taken about 33 weeks after starting pembrolizumab. The origin of the receptors is an adult with mismatch repair-deficient cancer.

The chain has TRBV27 and TRBJ1-2; D ambiguous. The germline V gene encodes CDR1 MNHEY and CDR2 SMNVEV (reference sequence). With 2 bases removed from V and 2 bases from J, the gap between germline ends came to 12 bases. This CDR3 comprises 15 residues. DNA for the CDR3: TGTGCCAGCAGTTTAATTCCGGACGCGAACTATGGCTACACCTTC. It translates to CASSLIPDANYGYTF.

This chain uses TRBV9 with TRBJ2-1; a possible D gene is TRBD1 (7 bases). The CDR3 totals 14 residues. Trimming shortened V by 7 bases and J by 9 bases, and 20 bases separated the two germline ends. CDR1 is SGDLS, CDR2 YYNGEE, per germline. Written as DNA, the CDR3 is TGTGCCAGCGGTCGAGGGGGCGGGAACTCTGAGCAGTTCTTC. Translation gives CASGRGGGNSEQFF.

This rearrangement joins TRBV5-6 to TRBJ2-1; a possible D gene is TRBD2 (5 bases). The V and J ends lost 4 bases and 7 bases respectively, with 21 bases between them. CDR1 is SGHDT, CDR2 YYEEEE, per germline. This CDR3 has 16 amino acids. CDR3 region: CASSLSTRRSRNEQFF. In DNA form, the CDR3 reads TGTGCCAGCAGCCTCTCCACTAGAAGATCGAGAAATGAGCAGTTCTTC.

This clone appeared a single time. The gene calls are TRBV7-6 and TRBJ2-1; D call uncertain. V was clipped by 5 bases and J by 1 base, with 6 bases between them. The CDR3 is 13 amino acids. Germline CDR1 SGHVS, CDR2 FNYEAQ. The CDR3 loop is CASSPWSYNEQFF. The CDR3 DNA is TGTGCCAGCAGCCCTTGGTCCTACAATGAGCAGTTCTTC.

The gene calls are TRBV27 and TRBJ2-1; TRBD2 agrees at 10 bases. After removal of 8 bases from V and 10 bases from J, the junction contained 14 bases not matched to a gene. CDR1 MNHEY and CDR2 SMNVEV come from the germline V gene (reference sequence). The CDR3 totals 15 residues. In DNA, the CDR3 is TGTGCCAGCGGACTACCCGGGACTAGCGTGGGGGAGCAGTTCTTC. This gives the protein CASGLPGTSVGEQFF.

This rearrangement joins TRBV5-6 to TRBJ2-7; 8 bases are a match to TRBD2. J gave up 3 bases and V 0 bases, and 8 bases lay outside the gene matches. The germline CDR1 and CDR2 sequences are SGHDT and YYEEEE. The CDR3 is 16 amino acids. The chain's CDR3 is CASSLAPAGADYEQYF. The CDR3 DNA reads as TGTGCCAGCAGCTTGGCGCCAGCGGGAGCAGACTACGAGCAGTACTTC.

CDR3 loop: CASSEERPYEQYF. CDR3 bases: TGTGCCAGCAGTGAAGAGCGGCCTTACGAGCAGTACTTC. The chain combines TRBV6-1 with TRBJ2-7, with D perhaps matching TRBD2 (5 bases). The germline V gene encodes CDR1 MNHNS and CDR2 SASEGT. This CDR3 is 13 amino acids long. V was cut by 1 base and J by 4 bases, with 8 bases left in between.

The chain recombines TRBV7-9 with TRBJ2-7, with TRBD1 as a possible D gene (6 bases). V was shortened by 1 base and J by 3 bases, with 7 bases between the two germline ends. Germline V gives CDR1 SEHNR, CDR2 FQNEAQ (reference sequence). The CDR3 spans 13 residues. CDR3 sequence reads: CASSLVGGYEQYF. In nucleotides, the CDR3 is TGTGCCAGCAGCTTAGTAGGGGGCTACGAGCAGTACTTC.

The J gene is TRBJ2-1, the V gene TRBV11-3, with 8 bases identical to TRBD2. After removal of 6 bases from V and 6 bases from J, the junction contained 13 bases not matched to a gene. The CDR3 contains 16 residues. Germline-derived CDR1 and CDR2 are SGHNT and YENEEA. In DNA, the CDR3 is TGTGCCAGCAGTGACAGAAATGGCGGGAGGATCAATGAGCAGTTCTTC. This gives the protein CASSDRNGGRINEQFF. Looking up the rest from reference TRBV11-3 and TRBJ2-1 gives the full variable domain: EAGVVQSPRYKIIEKKQPVAFWCNPISGHNTLYWYLQNLGQGPELLIRYENEEAVDDSQLPKDRFSAERLKGVDSTLKIQPAELGDSAVYLCASSDRNGGRINEQFFGPGTRLTVL.

In this sample, this clone turned up a few times. V usage is TRBV19 and J usage is TRBJ2-7; D is undetermined. Germline V gives CDR1 LNHDA, CDR2 SQIVND (reference sequence). Trimming pared 2 bases from V and 0 bases from J, leaving 11 bases between. This CDR3 spans 15 amino acids. CDR3 nucleotides: TGTGCCAGTAGTATAAGGGCGCAAAACTCCTACGAGCAGTACTTC. Protein product: CASSIRAQNSYEQYF.

The chain recombines TRBV15 with TRBJ2-7, with D unresolved. The CDR3 has 14 residues. With 5 bases removed from V and 5 bases from J, the gap between germline ends came to 16 bases. The germline CDR1 and CDR2 sequences are LNHNV and YYDKDF (reference sequence). CDR3 coding DNA: TGTGCCACCAGCGAACGGAGCAGAGGTCACGAGCAGTACTTC. This encodes CATSERSRGHEQYF.

The gene calls are TRBV30 and TRBJ2-4, with 9 bases matching TRBD2. This CDR3 has 12 residues. Looked up from germline, CDR1 is GTSNPN and CDR2 is SVGIG (reference sequence). V lost 2 bases and J lost 13; bases outside the gene matches: 6. This chain's CDR3 is CAWSSREGRQYF. CDR3 DNA sequence: TGTGCCTGGAGTTCGCGGGAGGGGCGGCAGTACTTC.

For this clone: The same CDR3 can be traced to other DNA sequences in this sample. The J gene is TRBJ1-2, the V gene TRBV5-6; 11 bases are shared with TRBD1. This CDR3 region has 14 residues. The V and J ends lost 5 bases and 5 bases, in that order; junction bases with no gene match: 5. Germline V gives CDR1 SGHDT, CDR2 YYEEEE. The CDR3 DNA reads as TGTGCCAGCAGGGACAGGGGGCGCACATATGGCTACACCTTC. It is translated as CASRDRGRTYGYTF.

V gene TRBV6-5 combines with J gene TRBJ1-1, with D perhaps TRBD1 (6 bases). Germline assignment: CDR1 MNHEY and CDR2 SVGAGI. The V gene lost 1 base and the J gene lost 4 bases, with 13 bases spanning the gap. CDR3 size: 15 residues. The CDR3 DNA follows: TGTGCCAGCAGTTACTTGAGGGGGTTGGGCACTGAAGCTTTCTTT. Translated: CASSYLRGLGTEAFF.

This chain connects TRBV5-1 to TRBJ2-2; D gene uncertain. Germline V gene lookup returns CDR1 SGHRS and CDR2 YFSETQ. V shed 0 bases and J shed 0 bases, with 9 bases lying between them. The length of the CDR3 is 16 residues. This CDR3 reads CASSLGLDTNTGELFF. DNA for the CDR3: TGCGCCAGCAGCTTGGGTTTAGATACGAACACCGGGGAGCTGTTTTTT.

This rearrangement joins TRBV9 to TRBJ1-1, with D uncertain. The germline V and J ends were trimmed by 0 bases and 1 base, with 7 bases remaining between them. Germline loops: CDR1 SGDLS, CDR2 YYNGEE. The CDR3 is 14 residues long. CDR3 sequence: CASSVEMGNTEAFF. The CDR3 coding sequence is TGTGCCAGCAGCGTAGAGATGGGGAACACTGAAGCTTTCTTT. The full variable domain, completed using reference TRBV9 and TRBJ1-1, is DSGVTQTPKHLITATGQRVTLRCSPRSGDLSVYWYQQSLDQGLQFLIQYYNGEERAKGNILERFSAQQFPDLHSELNLSSLELGDSALYFCASSVEMGNTEAFFGQGTRLTVV.

This clone was seen only a few times. The V and J genes are TRBV19 and TRBJ1-5, with D unresolved. In germline, CDR1 is LNHDA, CDR2 SQIVND (reference sequence). Between the trimmed V and J ends, which lost 5 bases and 2 bases, there was a span of 7 bases. The CDR3 loop spans 13 amino acids. The CDR3 protein is CASSVDRNQPQHF. The CDR3 DNA is TGTGCCAGTAGTGTGGACCGCAATCAGCCCCAGCATTTT.

The chain is built from TRBV18 and TRBJ1-1, with D uncertain. Between the trimmed V and J ends, which lost 3 bases and 5 bases, there was a span of 13 bases. The CDR3 is 14 amino acids. Germline CDR1 KGHSH, CDR2 LQKENI. The CDR3 reads CASSPSRGFTEAFF. The CDR3 nucleotides are TGTGCCAGCTCACCTTCAAGAGGGTTTACTGAAGCTTTCTTT.

V gene TRBV7-8 combines with J gene TRBJ1-1; a possible D gene is TRBD1 (6 bases). The CDR3 consists of 12 residues. The germline CDR1 and CDR2 sequences are SGHVS and FQNEAQ. Trimming took 3 bases from V and 8 from J, leaving 10 bases between them. CDR3 in DNA: TGTGCCAGCAGCTTTTTTGGGGGCGAAGCTTTCTTT. Translation: CASSFFGGEAFF. The entire variable domain, with the rest obtained from reference TRBV7-8 and TRBJ1-1, is as follows: GAGVSQSPRYKVAKRGQDVALRCDPISGHVSLFWYQQALGQGPEFLTYFQNEAQLDKSGLPSDRFFAERPEGSVSTLKIQRTQQEDSAVYLCASSFFGGEAFFGQGTRLTVV.

The chain employs TRBV5-4 and TRBJ1-1, with D hard to call. The CDR3 is 12 residues long. V dropped 0 bases and J dropped 3 bases, with 3 bases sitting between them. Per germline, CDR1 SGHNT and CDR2 YYREEE (reference sequence). CDR3 protein: CASSLEYTEAFF. Here the CDR3 DNA reads TGTGCCAGCAGCTTGGAGTACACTGAAGCTTTCTTT.

V is TRBV5-1 and J is TRBJ2-1; no clear D gene. Trimming pared 4 bases from V and 8 bases from J, leaving 22 bases between. The germline CDR1 and CDR2 sequences are SGHRS and YFSETQ. The CDR3 totals 16 residues. DNA of the CDR3: TGCGCCAGCAGCCAACTTAAGTCGGCCCTTTCGGATGAGCAGTTCTTC. Its translation: CASSQLKSALSDEQFF.

The chain recombines TRBV9 with TRBJ2-4; 9 bases map to TRBD2. Trimming removed 3 bases from V and 14 bases from J; junction bases left unmatched: 15. Germline lookup yields CDR1 SGDLS and CDR2 YYNGEE. The CDR3 has 15 amino acids. CDR3 bases: TGTGCCAGCAGCGAAGATTATAGCGGGAGCGGAACCAAGTACTTC. Amino acid sequence: CASSEDYSGSGTKYF. Together with reference TRBV9 and TRBJ2-4, the CDR3 gives the full variable domain: DSGVTQTPKHLITATGQRVTLRCSPRSGDLSVYWYQQSLDQGLQFLIQYYNGEERAKGNILERFSAQQFPDLHSELNLSSLELGDSALYFCASSEDYSGSGTKYFGAGTRLSVL.

This sequence joins TRBV11-2 and TRBJ2-2; no firm D call. Looked up from germline, CDR1 is SGHAT and CDR2 is FQNNGV. The CDR3 spans 16 residues. V shed 7 bases and J shed 0 bases, with 15 bases lying between them. CDR3 nucleotides: TGTGCCAGCACCCCCTCGGGCAGGACGAACACCGGGGAGCTGTTTTTT. It codes for CASTPSGRTNTGELFF.

The chain recombines TRBV27 with TRBJ2-7; 8 nucleotides align to TRBD2. With 10 bases clipped from V and 6 bases from J, the junction kept 11 bases outside the gene matches. The CDR3 contains 13 residues. Germline V gene data show CDR1 as MNHEY and CDR2 as SMNVEV (reference sequence). The CDR3 reads CATGRGYRTEQYF. Here the CDR3 DNA reads TGTGCCACCGGGAGGGGCTACCGGACCGAGCAGTACTTC.

This clone was recorded once. The CDR3 loop is CASSIPGLEYNEQFF. The CDR3 DNA reads TGTGCCAGCAGCATACCGGGACTAGAATACAATGAGCAGTTCTTC. The rearrangement uses TRBV5-5 and TRBJ2-1, with 8 bases that match TRBD2. Germline lookup yields CDR1 SGHKS and CDR2 YYEKEE (reference sequence). The CDR3 consists of 15 residues. Unmatched junction bases numbered 7, after V lost 4 bases and J lost 4 bases.

This chain connects TRBV28 to TRBJ1-3; TRBD1 might be the D (5 bases). V lost 7 bases, J lost 0 bases, and 16 bases lay in between. The CDR3 extends over 16 amino acids. Germline CDR1 reads MDHEN; CDR2 reads SYDVKM. The CDR3 sequence: CASIKTAGISGNTIYF. The CDR3 coding sequence is TGTGCCAGCATCAAAACCGCAGGGATCTCTGGAAACACCATATATTTT.

The genes are TRBV6-4 and TRBJ2-7, with 8 nucleotides matching TRBD2. There are 14 residues in the CDR3. V dropped 5 bases and J dropped 5; count of bases not matched to a gene: 8. Germline lookup yields CDR1 MRHNA and CDR2 SNTAGT. In DNA form, the CDR3 reads TGTGCCAGCAGTTACTTAGGCGGGAGGCACGAGCAGTACTTC. It yields the protein CASSYLGGRHEQYF.

The V and J genes are TRBV19 and TRBJ2-1; TRBD2 agrees at 9 bases. CDR3 size: 15 residues. Germline-derived CDR1 and CDR2 are LNHDA and SQIVND (reference sequence). V was clipped by 3 bases and J by 4 bases; unmatched bases: 4. The CDR3 DNA follows: TGTGCCAGTAGTATCGGCGGGAGGGTTTACAATGAGCAGTTCTTC. Residues: CASSIGGRVYNEQFF.